Below are 20 T cell receptor beta chains sequenced from a single sample in a study of PD-1 blockade in classical Hodgkin lymphoma (dated by TCRdb to the early 2020s). In light of the paper, this sample's time point label describes: cycle 4 day 1 (C4D1), after 6 weeks of nivolumab. Every trial patient had relapsed following autologous stem cell transplantation, and prior brentuximab vedotin exposure was what differed among cohorts A, B and C. To prepare the library, the immunoSEQ multiplex PCR assay was applied. TCRdb mirrors the immuneACCESS table, restricted to in-frame sequences. Some clones are absent from its copies; in checked studies, under half trace to an unresolved V gene, and the reason for the others is unknown. The sample table records some 93,000 clones; around 78% of these occur just once. The biggest ten clones account for roughly 10% of the sample. The specimen comprised peripheral blood mononuclear cells (PBMCs), sampled before the fourth cycle of nivolumab. The receptor source for this set is a human donor with classical Hodgkin lymphoma.

The rearrangement links TRBV11-2 to TRBJ1-1; TRBD1 aligns across 12 bases. The trim removed 2 bases at V and 4 bases at J, leaving 8 bases unmatched. Germline CDR1 is SGHAT and CDR2 is FQNNGV. The CDR3 runs 17 residues. DNA of the CDR3: TGTGCCAGCAGCTTATCTCCGGGACAGGGGGCAAGCACTGAAGCTTTCTTT. The encoded protein is CASSLSPGQGASTEAFF.

In its sample, this clone was seen once. V usage is TRBV27 and J usage is TRBJ2-7, with D possibly called TRBD1 or TRBD2 (5 bases each). With 5 bases removed from V and 3 bases from J, the gap between germline ends came to 17 bases. The CDR3 sequence is 15 residues long. Germline CDR1 and CDR2: MNHEY and SMNVEV (reference sequence). The CDR3 DNA reads as TGTGCCAGCAGTCCACGGGGCCCTCGGGTCTACGAGCAGTACTTC. This sequence encodes CASSPRGPRVYEQYF.

V gene TRBV15 combines with J gene TRBJ2-3; D possibly uses TRBD1 or TRBD2 (6 bases each). V was cut by 1 base and J by 6 bases, with 14 bases left in between. This CDR3 has 15 amino acids. CDR1 is LNHNV, CDR2 YYDKDF, per germline (reference sequence). The CDR3 coding sequence is TGTGCCACCAGCAGAGCGGGGGCGCCTTGGGATACGCAGTATTTT. It translates to CATSRAGAPWDTQYF.

This clone was observed at least ten times. The rearrangement uses TRBV7-9 and TRBJ2-7; D call uncertain. The V and J ends lost 1 base and 4 bases respectively, with 5 bases between them. The CDR3 runs to 12 residues. From germline, CDR1 is SEHNR and CDR2 FQNEAQ (reference sequence). CDR3 nucleotide sequence: TGTGCCAGCAGCTTAGTTGGTTACGAGCAGTACTTC. It translates to CASSLVGYEQYF.

This sequence joins TRBV6-8 and TRBJ2-2; 9 nucleotides agree with TRBD2. Unmatched junction bases numbered 14, after V lost 0 bases and J lost 6 bases. Germline V gene lookup returns CDR1 MNHGY and CDR2 SAAAGT. CDR3 length: 19 residues. The CDR3 is CASSYSGAGGSIGAGELFF. For the CDR3, the DNA is TGTGCCAGCAGTTACTCTGGGGCGGGAGGGAGTATCGGCGCCGGGGAGCTGTTTTTT.

The rearrangement joins TRBV4-1 to TRBJ2-3; 7 bases are shared with TRBD2. The CDR3 length is 17 residues. V lost 0 bases to trimming and J lost 2 bases; unmatched junction nucleotides: 8. CDR1 and CDR2 (germline): MGHRA, YSYEKL. CDR3 amino acids: CASSQDGPSGLTDTQYF. The CDR3 DNA sequence: TGCGCCAGCAGCCAAGATGGTCCTAGCGGCCTCACAGATACGCAGTATTTT.

The rearrangement links TRBV10-3 to TRBJ1-4; D is possibly TRBD1 (6 bases). Germline V gene lookup returns CDR1 ENHRY and CDR2 SYGVKD. The CDR3 runs 17 residues. Trimming shortened V by 3 bases and J by 10 bases, and 24 bases separated the two germline ends. CDR3 amino acids: CAISDRTADSLSGKLFF. The CDR3 DNA reads as TGTGCCATCAGTGACAGGACAGCAGATAGTCTTAGTGGAAAACTGTTTTTT.

This clone was observed once. The chain employs TRBV11-2 and TRBJ2-3; D may correspond to TRBD1 or TRBD2 (6 bases each). CDR3 size: 17 residues. Trimming removed 5 bases from V and 6 bases from J, with 24 bases in between. The germline V gene encodes CDR1 SGHAT and CDR2 FQNNGV. The CDR3 loop reads CASSLIGGFGAGDTQYF. DNA of the CDR3: TGTGCCAGCAGCCTCATAGGGGGGTTCGGGGCCGGGGATACGCAGTATTTT.

This chain uses TRBV7-6 with TRBJ2-7, with D perhaps TRBD1 (6 bases). The CDR3 consists of 14 residues. V was trimmed by 3 bases and J by 6 bases, leaving 15 bases between them. From germline, CDR1 is SGHVS and CDR2 FNYEAQ. CDR3 DNA sequence: TGTGCCAGCAGCTTTTATCAGGAAGGGGGCGAGCAGTACTTC. It yields the protein CASSFYQEGGEQYF.

Notes on this clone: One end of the junction does not line up with germline, which may come from a read error. Other DNA sequences from this sample encode an identical CDR3 as well. The V call is TRBV18, the J call TRBJ1-5; D call uncertain. The CDR3 spans 13 residues. Per germline, CDR1 KGHSH and CDR2 LQKENI. As DNA, the CDR3 is TGCGCCACGAAACAGTCTAGCGATCAGCCCCAGCATTTT. Its translation: CATKQSSDQPQHF.

The chain has TRBV2 and TRBJ1-5, with no clear D. CDR1 and CDR2 (germline): SNHLY, FYNNEI. This CDR3 has 15 residues. V lost 2 bases, J lost 5 bases, and 13 bases lay in between. CDR3: CASSEQSGGDQPQHF. The DNA for the CDR3 is TGTGCCAGCAGTGAACAGTCGGGAGGAGATCAGCCCCAGCATTTT.

This clone turned up a few times. This chain joins TRBV11-3 and TRBJ2-7; 9 nucleotides line up with TRBD1. The J segment lost 0 bases and the V segment lost 6 bases, leaving 9 bases of the junction unmatched. Germline CDR1 reads SGHNT; CDR2 reads YENEEA. The CDR3 length is 16 residues. Written as DNA, the CDR3 is TGTGCCAGCAGTTTAACCGGGACAGGGATCTCCTACGAGCAGTACTTC. The encoded protein is CASSLTGTGISYEQYF. The full variable domain, its missing parts supplied by reference TRBV11-3 and TRBJ2-7, is EAGVVQSPRYKIIEKKQPVAFWCNPISGHNTLYWYLQNLGQGPELLIRYENEEAVDDSQLPKDRFSAERLKGVDSTLKIQPAELGDSAVYLCASSLTGTGISYEQYFGPGTRLTVT.

This clone was observed a handful of times. The V and J genes are TRBV4-2 and TRBJ2-5, with D perhaps being TRBD1 or TRBD2 (6 bases each). The ends were cut back, 1 base at V and 6 bases at J, with 18 bases in the middle. Germline assignment: CDR1 LGHNA and CDR2 YNFKEQ. The CDR3 runs to 16 residues. The CDR3 DNA sequence: TGTGCCAGCAGCCAAGTTGGGGGGCCTCTTCTCCAGACCCAGTACTTC. Encoded protein: CASSQVGGPLLQTQYF.

The CDR3 DNA sequence: TGTGCCAGCAGTCACAGGACAGCCTCTAAGGAGCAGTTCTTC. As protein: CASSHRTASKEQFF. This sequence joins TRBV6-5 and TRBJ2-1; D perhaps matches TRBD1 (6 bases). Trimming pared 5 bases from V and 10 bases from J, leaving 18 bases between. In germline, CDR1 is MNHEY, CDR2 SVGAGI. The CDR3 length is 14 residues.

V gene TRBV18 combines with J gene TRBJ1-2; 9 bases fit TRBD1. Per germline, CDR1 KGHSH and CDR2 LQKENI. CDR3 size: 15 residues. Losses at the gene ends were 3 bases for V and 4 bases for J; bases not matched to a gene: 6. The CDR3 spells CASSPVTGGGYGYTF. DNA of the CDR3: TGTGCCAGCTCACCGGTGACAGGGGGTGGCTATGGCTACACCTTC.

The rearrangement uses TRBV6-1 and TRBJ2-1; TRBD1 matches at 7 bases. Germline CDR1 MNHNS, CDR2 SASEGT. Trimming at V came to 1 base and at J to 4 bases, leaving 7 bases not matched to a gene. CDR3 length: 16 residues. CDR3 amino acids: CASSEEGGQPYNEQFF. The CDR3 coding sequence is TGTGCCAGCAGTGAAGAAGGGGGACAGCCTTACAATGAGCAGTTCTTC.

V usage is TRBV9 and J usage is TRBJ2-5, with TRBD1 as a possible D gene (6 bases). Trimming took 3 bases from V and 2 from J, leaving 14 bases between them. Germline CDR1 reads SGDLS; CDR2 reads YYNGEE. The length of the CDR3 is 15 residues. Here the CDR3 DNA reads TGTGCCAGCAGCGGTACAGGGATGGGTCAAGAGACCCAGTACTTC. Protein product: CASSGTGMGQETQYF.

The V and J genes are TRBV5-1 and TRBJ1-4; possibly TRBD1 for D (6 bases). The CDR3 is 14 amino acids. Trimming left V 0 bases short and J 8 bases short, with 11 bases between. Germline-derived CDR1 and CDR2 are SGHRS and YFSETQ. CDR3 sequence: CASSLEQGGEKLFF. CDR3 DNA sequence: TGCGCCAGCAGCTTGGAACAGGGCGGCGAAAAACTGTTTTTT.

The rearrangement joins TRBV2 to TRBJ2-2; D gene uncertain. This CDR3 spans 14 amino acids. Germline-derived CDR1 and CDR2 are SNHLY and FYNNEI. V was shortened by 7 bases and J by 1 base, with 10 bases between the two germline ends. The CDR3 region has the DNA TGTGCCAGCACCCCATGGCAGAACACCGGGGAGCTGTTTTTT. Its translation: CASTPWQNTGELFF.

The chain recombines TRBV2 with TRBJ1-2; the D is unclear. Germline V lookup: CDR1 SNHLY, CDR2 FYNNEI. The V end was cut by 4 bases, the J end by 2 bases, with 2 bases between. The CDR3 length is 11 residues. The CDR3 spells CASSANYGYTF. The CDR3 DNA reads TGTGCCAGCAGTGCCAACTATGGCTACACCTTC. The whole variable domain, filled in from reference TRBV2 and TRBJ1-2, reads EPEVTQTPSHQVTQMGQEVILRCVPISNHLYFYWYRQILGQKVEFLVSFYNNEISEKSEIFDDQFSVERPDGSNFTLKIRSTKLEDSAMYFCASSANYGYTFGSGTRLTVV.